This T cell receptor (beta chain) stems from a study of CD8 T cells in ankylosing spondylitis. Overall study results and limits: Several highly homologous variants made up a TCR beta motif that seemed to typify ankylosing spondylitis blood. Matched ankylosing spondylitis synovial fluid reportedly showed significant enrichment of disease-linked clones.

Germline V gene data show CDR1 as SGDLS and CDR2 as YYNGEE. J gave up 0 bases and V 2 bases, and 6 bases lay outside the gene matches. The CDR3 totals 18 residues. There are many counts of this clonotype. Its target is not known. TCRdb re-derived calls from the 5' RACE reads in MiXCR, one entry per CDR3 protein. The table includes around 540,000 distinct CDR3 sequences, roughly 13% detected once. This sequence joins TRBV9 and TRBJ2-1, with 12 bases that match TRBD2. The source material was blood, either unsorted or a sorted T cell fraction (not recorded which). This clonotype was sampled from a male donor with ankylosing spondylitis. The DNA of the CDR3 is TGTGCCAGCAGCGTTATGAGGACTAGCGGGGACTCCTACAATGAGCAGTTCTTC. Its translation: CASSVMRTSGDSYNEQFF.